Below, one T cell receptor beta chain is given with its context. Its target is not known. The data belong to a study of blood T cells in healthy people across ages. Study-wide results and limits: A roughly linear age-dependent decrease characterized TCR beta diversity per million T cells. The study found more naive CD4+ cells and higher diversity in long-lived than aged donors.

Germline V lookup: CDR1 MNHNY, CDR2 SVGAGI (reference sequence). CDR3 length: 12 amino acids. Deletions cut 5 bases from V and 1 base from J, with 5 bases between. Peripheral blood, approximately 10 milliliters per donor, was collected. Each sample had at least 7 million PBMCs isolated. Combining a sample-barcoded 5' primer with a J-beta primer mix, a second PCR ran for roughly 7 to 12 cycles. Each CDR3 protein gets one entry after TCRdb re-called the 5' RACE reads with MiXCR. Of around 900,000 distinct CDR3 sequences listed, roughly 50% are singletons. Sequenced sample: blood. This receptor was taken from a woman in her fifties or sixties in good health. This rearrangement joins TRBV6-6 to TRBJ1-2, with unresolved D. As DNA, the CDR3 is TGTGCCAGCAGTGTAGATAACTATGGCTACACCTTC. This translates into CASSVDNYGYTF.